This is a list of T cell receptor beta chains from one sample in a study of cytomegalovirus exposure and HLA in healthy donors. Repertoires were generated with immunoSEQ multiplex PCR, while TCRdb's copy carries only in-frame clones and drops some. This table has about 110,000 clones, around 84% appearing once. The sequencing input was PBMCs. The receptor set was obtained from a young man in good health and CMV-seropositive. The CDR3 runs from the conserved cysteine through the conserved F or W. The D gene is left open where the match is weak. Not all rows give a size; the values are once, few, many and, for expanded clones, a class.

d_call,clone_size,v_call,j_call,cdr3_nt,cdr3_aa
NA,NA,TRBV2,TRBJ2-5,TGTGCCAGCAGGGAGCCCTACGGGGAGACCCAGTACTTC,CASREPYGETQYF
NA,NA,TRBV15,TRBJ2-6,TGTGCCACCAGCAGTTTAGGGGCTGGGGCCAACGTCCTGACTTTC,CATSSLGAGANVLTF
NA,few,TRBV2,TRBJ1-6,TGTGCCAGCAGTCCGTGGACAACCCGTAATTCACCCCTCCACTTT,CASSPWTTRNSPLHF
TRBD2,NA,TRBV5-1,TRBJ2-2,TGCGCCAGCAGCTGGGGGACTAGCGGCACCGGGGAGCTGTTTTTT,CASSWGTSGTGELFF
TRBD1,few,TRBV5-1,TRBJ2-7,TGCGCCAGCAGTGGGGACAGGGGGCTCTACGAGCAGTACTTC,CASSGDRGLYEQYF
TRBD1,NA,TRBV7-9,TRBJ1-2,TGTGCCAGCAGCTCTTGGGACAGGGGGCAGGGCTACACCTTC,CASSSWDRGQGYTF
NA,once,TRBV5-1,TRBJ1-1,TGCGCCAGCAGCTTGGAGGGGTGGAACACTGAAGCTTTCTTT,CASSLEGWNTEAFF
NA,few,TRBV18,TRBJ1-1,TGTGCCAGCTCCCCCGTTAATCGGGACACTGAAGCTTTCTTT,CASSPVNRDTEAFF
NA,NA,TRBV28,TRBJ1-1,TGTGCCAGCAGTTTAAAGTGGCTGAACACTGAAGCTTTCTTT,CASSLKWLNTEAFF
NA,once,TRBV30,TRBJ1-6,TGTGCCTGGAGTATAGGCGGGAGCTCCTATAATTCACCCCTCCACTTT,CAWSIGGSSYNSPLHF
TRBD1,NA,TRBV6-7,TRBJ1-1,TGTGCCAGCAGTTGCGCGGACAGGCCTGGCACTGAAGCTTTCTTT,CASSCADRPGTEAFF
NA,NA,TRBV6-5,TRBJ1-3,TGTGCCAGCAGTTATCGGGGGGGCACCATATATTTT,CASSYRGGTIYF
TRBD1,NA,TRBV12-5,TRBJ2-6,TGTGCTAGTGGTTTGCCCCGGACAGGGGCAGATTCTGGGGCCAACGTCCTGACTTTC,CASGLPRTGADSGANVLTF
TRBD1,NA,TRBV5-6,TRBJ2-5,TGTGCCAGCAGCTTGCAACAGGGGGCGGGAGAGACCCAGTACTTC,CASSLQQGAGETQYF
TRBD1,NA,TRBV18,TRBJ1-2,TGTGCCAGCTCACCCGCCGGGACAGGGTTTGGCTACACCTTC,CASSPAGTGFGYTF
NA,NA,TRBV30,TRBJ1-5,TGTGCCTGGAGTTTTAAGGGGCTTGTCAATCAGCCCCAGCATTTT,CAWSFKGLVNQPQHF
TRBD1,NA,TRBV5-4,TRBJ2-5,TGTGCCAGCAGCACTCCGGACAGGGGGTATGAGACCCAGTACTTC,CASSTPDRGYETQYF
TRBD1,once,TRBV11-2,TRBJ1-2,TGTGCCAGCAGCCCAAGCACAGGGGGCGGCTACACCTTC,CASSPSTGGGYTF
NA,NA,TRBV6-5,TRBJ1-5,TGTGCCAGCAGTCGTGGAGCTGAGCAGCCCCAGCATTTT,CASSRGAEQPQHF
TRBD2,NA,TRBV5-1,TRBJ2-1,TGCGCCAGCAGCTGGCGGACTAGCGGGAGCTACAATGAGCAGTTCTTC,CASSWRTSGSYNEQFF
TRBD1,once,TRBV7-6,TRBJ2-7,TGTGCCAGCAGCTTAAGACAGGGAAGTCCTACCTACGAGCAGTACTTC,CASSLRQGSPTYEQYF
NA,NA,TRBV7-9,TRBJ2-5,TGTGCCAGCAGCCTTCCGGACTGGTTCTGGGAGACCCAGTACTTC,CASSLPDWFWETQYF
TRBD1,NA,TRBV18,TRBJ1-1,TGTGCCAGCTCACCACTAGGGACAGGGAGTGAAGCTTTCTTT,CASSPLGTGSEAFF
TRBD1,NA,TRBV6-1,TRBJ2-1,TGTGCCAGCAGTGAATGGCGACAGGGGGCAGTGAATGAGCAGTTCTTC,CASSEWRQGAVNEQFF